The 6 T cell receptor beta chains given below trace back to one sample, sequenced in a study of blood T cells in healthy people across ages. Primers used in a second PCR of about 6 to 11 cycles were a sample-barcoded 5' primer and a J-beta primer mix. TCRdb recomputed calls from the 5' RACE reads with MiXCR, one row per CDR3 protein. The data show about 640,000 distinct CDR3 sequences, with roughly 53% seen just once and around 37% held by the top ten. The material sequenced was blood. Every receptor here comes from a man in his 60s in good health.

This chain joins TRBV4-2 and TRBJ2-3; TRBD1 agrees at 7 bases. From germline, CDR1 is LGHNA and CDR2 YNFKEQ. J was trimmed by 1 base and V by 4 bases; bases with no gene match: 11. There are 17 residues in the CDR3. CDR3 sequence: CASSLHPQGEGTDTQYF. The CDR3 region has the DNA TGTGCCAGCAGCCTGCACCCCCAGGGGGAAGGCACAGATACGCAGTATTTT.

The V call is TRBV10-2, the J call TRBJ2-1; 9 bases map to TRBD1. V shed 6 bases, J shed 1 base, and the junction held 7 bases outside the gene matches. Germline CDR1 is WSHSY and CDR2 is SAAADI. The CDR3 contains 16 residues. CDR3 amino acids: CASRDRTGASYNEQFF. The CDR3 DNA reads TGCGCCAGCAGGGATCGGACAGGGGCGTCCTACAATGAGCAGTTCTTC.

This clonotype occurred a few times. J is TRBJ2-5 and V is TRBV4-1, with 9 positions matching TRBD2. With 3 bases clipped from V and 0 bases from J, the junction kept 2 bases outside the gene matches. The germline CDR1 and CDR2 sequences are MGHRA and YSYEKL. The CDR3 runs 15 residues. The CDR3 DNA sequence: TGCGCCAGCAGCCAGACTAGCGGACACCAAGAGACCCAGTACTTC. As protein: CASSQTSGHQETQYF.

This clonotype came up a few times. This chain links TRBV27 with TRBJ2-6; the match to TRBD1 covers 7 bases. The CDR3 is 16 residues long. With V trimmed by 4 bases and J by 1 base, 4 bases remained unmatched. Germline V gene sequence: CDR1 MNHEY, CDR2 SMNVEV (reference sequence). The CDR3 region is CASSYRGTSGANVLTF. CDR3 coding DNA: TGTGCCAGCAGTTACAGGGGTACGTCTGGGGCCAACGTCCTGACTTTC.

The J gene is TRBJ2-1, the V gene TRBV10-3, with 8 bases identical to TRBD2. The V and J ends lost 8 bases and 8 bases, in that order; junction bases with no gene match: 8. The CDR3 is 13 residues long. Germline V CDR1 and CDR2: ENHRY, SYGVKD. The CDR3 region has the DNA TGTGCCATCCACGGGGGGGCCAGGGATGAGCAGTTCTTC. Its translation is CAIHGGARDEQFF.

This chain joins TRBV7-2 and TRBJ1-2; D ambiguous. Trimming pared 5 bases from V and 2 bases from J, leaving 15 bases between. The CDR3 runs to 15 residues. From germline, CDR1 is SGHTA and CDR2 FQGNSA. In nucleotides, the CDR3 is TGTGCCAGCAGCCCCCGGGTCGGGCAGAACTATGGCTACACCTTC. Its translation is CASSPRVGQNYGYTF.